These 2 T cell receptor beta chains share one sample of origin, sequenced in a study of cytomegalovirus exposure and HLA in healthy donors. Amplification used 60 Vbeta primers and 13 Jbeta primers. Sequenced by immunoSEQ multiplex PCR; TCRdb stores in-frame clones only, minus some. The repertoire consists of about 140,000 clones, with around 80% occurring once and the leading ten covering about 3.2%. Sequencing was carried out using PBMCs. The receptor set was obtained from a young man in good health and CMV-seropositive.

V is TRBV6-5 and J is TRBJ1-1, with a weak D call TRBD1 (6 bases). The CDR3 spans 16 residues. Trimming left V 2 bases short and J 4 bases short, with 17 bases between. CDR1 and CDR2 from the germline V gene are MNHEY and SVGAGI. Written as DNA, the CDR3 is TGTGCCAGCAGTTACGGTTCTCGGGGGGCGGCCACTGAAGCTTTCTTT. This encodes CASSYGSRGAATEAFF.

The genes are TRBV5-1 and TRBJ1-3, with D possibly matching TRBD1 (5 bases). Germline CDR1 SGHRS, CDR2 YFSETQ. Trimming stripped 3 bases from V and 4 bases from J, with 17 bases between. This CDR3 spans 16 amino acids. The CDR3 bases are TGCGCCAGCAGCTCAAACCAAGGGGCGGAGGGAAACACCATATATTTT. It yields the protein CASSSNQGAEGNTIYF.